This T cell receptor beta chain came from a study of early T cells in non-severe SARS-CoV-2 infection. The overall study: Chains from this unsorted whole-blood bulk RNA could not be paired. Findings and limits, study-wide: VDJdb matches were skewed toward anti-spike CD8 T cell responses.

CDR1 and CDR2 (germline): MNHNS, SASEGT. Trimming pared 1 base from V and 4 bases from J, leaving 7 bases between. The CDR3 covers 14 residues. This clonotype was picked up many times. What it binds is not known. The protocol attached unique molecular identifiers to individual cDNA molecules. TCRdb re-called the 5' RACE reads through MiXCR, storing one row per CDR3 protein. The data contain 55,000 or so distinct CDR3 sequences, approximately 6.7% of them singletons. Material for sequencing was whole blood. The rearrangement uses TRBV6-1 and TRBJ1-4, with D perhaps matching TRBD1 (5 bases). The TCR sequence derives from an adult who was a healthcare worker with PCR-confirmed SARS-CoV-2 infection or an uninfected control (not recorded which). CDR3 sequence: CASSEGGGNEKLFF. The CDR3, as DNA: TGTGCCAGCAGTGAAGGGGGGGGTAATGAAAAACTGTTTTTT.